What follows is one T cell receptor beta chain and its context. What it binds is unknown. Each diagnosis was determined on the basis of clinical symptoms, serum thyroxine, TRAb, thyroid ultrasound and orbital computed tomography. Amplification of the TCR beta CDR3 regions used RNA transcripts (as template). An opening RT-PCR round employed HTBI primers and preceded a second-round multiplex PCR. TCRdb reprocessed the multiplex PCR reads with MiXCR, giving one entry per CDR3 protein. The sample holds over a million distinct CDR3 sequences, about 35% seen once. The sample comes from a study of Graves' ophthalmopathy and Graves' hyperthyroidism. Trimming stripped 6 bases from V and 1 base from J, with 13 bases between. The germline V gene encodes CDR1 MNHEY and CDR2 SVGEGT. CDR3 length: 15 residues. Findings and limits, study-wide: Most expanded clonotypes in thyroid above 0.001 frequency also showed up in blood.

The chain couples TRBV6-2 or TRBV6-3 to TRBJ1-5; possible D gene TRBD1, 6 bases. Sequencing input: peripheral blood or thyroid tissue (not recorded which). This sequence originates from an adult man with Graves' hyperthyroidism. The CDR3 DNA reads as TGTGCCAGCAGGGCCCCGGGACACAGCAATCAGCCCCAGCATTTT. This encodes CASRAPGHSNQPQHF.